This is a list of T cell receptor beta chains from one sample in a study of blood T cell repertoires in COVID-19. Measured with immunoSEQ multiplex PCR; TCRdb has only the in-frame clones, and not every one. Among about 400,000 clones listed, around nine tenths were seen once. Material for sequencing was PBMCs or T cells enriched from blood (not recorded which). The origin of the receptors is a woman aged 18-29 years with acute COVID-19. Both conserved end residues are part of each CDR3. A D gene is named only where the DNA matches it firmly. Rows may omit the clone size; those that give it use once, few, many or a size class.

V gene,D gene,clone size,CDR3 length,J gene,CDR3 protein,CDR3 DNA
TRBV11-2,TRBD2,.,17,TRBJ2-1,CASSWLAGAGAYNEQFF,TGTGCCAGCAGCTGGCTAGCGGGAGCCGGCGCCTACAATGAGCAGTTCTTC
TRBV6-5,.,.,14,TRBJ2-5,CASSSKWSRETQYF,TGTGCCAGCAGCTCCAAGTGGAGTCGGGAGACCCAGTACTTC
TRBV10-3,TRBD1,once,13,TRBJ1-1,CAISGTGKAEAFF,TGTGCCATCAGCGGGACAGGGAAGGCTGAAGCTTTCTTT
TRBV9,TRBD1,.,17,TRBJ2-1,CASSGQTGGPSYNEQFF,TGTGCCAGCAGCGGCCAAACAGGGGGCCCCTCCTACAATGAGCAGTTCTTC
TRBV5-5,TRBD2,.,16,TRBJ2-7,CASSATGTSGTYEQYF,TGTGCCAGCAGCGCAACCGGGACTAGCGGGACCTACGAGCAGTACTTC
TRBV20-1,.,.,11,TRBJ2-1,CSAVGGGEQFF,TGCAGTGCCGTGGGCGGAGGTGAGCAGTTCTTC
TRBV19,TRBD1,few,17,TRBJ2-6,CASSGAGGQTGANVLTF,TGTGCCAGTAGTGGCGCAGGGGGCCAGACTGGGGCCAACGTCCTGACTTTC
TRBV5-4,TRBD1,.,14,TRBJ1-6,CASSKDRSNSPLHF,TGTGCCAGCAGCAAGGACAGGAGTAATTCACCCCTCCACTTT
TRBV18,.,few,13,TRBJ1-1,CASSRDRNTEAFF,TGTGCCAGCTCACGCGACAGGAACACTGAAGCTTTCTTT
TRBV27,.,.,18,TRBJ2-3,CASSPKPWTSGSTDTQYF,TGTGCCAGCAGTCCAAAACCCTGGACCTCAGGGAGCACAGATACGCAGTATTTT
TRBV4-3,TRBD2,.,11,TRBJ2-7,CASGEGNEQYF,TGCGCCAGCGGGGAGGGTAATGAGCAGTACTTC
TRBV19,.,.,16,TRBJ1-5,CASSIDQGGSNQPQHF,TGTGCCAGTAGTATAGATCAGGGAGGGAGCAATCAGCCCCAGCATTTT
TRBV3-1/TRBV3-2,TRBD2,.,13,TRBJ2-5,CASSQGEGKTQYF,TGTGCCAGCAGCCAAGGGGAGGGGAAGACCCAGTACTTC
TRBV5-1,TRBD2,.,15,TRBJ2-7,CASSLVAGETYEQYF,TGCGCCAGCAGCTTGGTAGCGGGAGAGACCTACGAGCAGTACTTC
TRBV18,TRBD1,.,14,TRBJ2-7,CASSLDRGSYEQYF,TGTGCCAGCTCCCTTGACAGGGGTAGTTACGAGCAGTACTTC
TRBV9,.,once,15,TRBJ2-1,CASSVGSPHYNEQFF,TGTGCCAGCAGCGTAGGGAGTCCACACTACAATGAGCAGTTCTTC
TRBV20-1,TRBD2,.,18,TRBJ2-4,CSASTQRGANMAKNIQYF,TGCAGTGCTAGTACTCAGCGGGGAGCTAATATGGCCAAAAACATTCAGTACTTC
TRBV30,TRBD2,.,15,TRBJ2-7,CAWSVLAASAYEQYF,TGTGCCTGGAGTGTACTAGCGGCCTCTGCCTACGAGCAGTACTTC
TRBV5-4,.,.,14,TRBJ1-3,CASSLDNSGNTIYF,TGTGCCAGCAGCTTGGACAACTCTGGAAACACCATATATTTT
TRBV4-1,.,.,14,TRBJ1-1,CASSYTNKNTEAFF,TGCGCCAGCAGCTACACCAATAAGAACACTGAAGCTTTCTTT
TRBV6-5,.,.,14,TRBJ1-3,CASSATDNGNTIYF,TGTGCCAGCAGCGCCACTGACAACGGAAACACCATATATTTT
TRBV28,.,once,14,TRBJ2-3,CASSLMSVADTQYF,TGTGCCAGCAGTTTAATGAGTGTCGCAGATACGCAGTATTTT
TRBV15,.,.,15,TRBJ2-1,CATSRDLGRYNEQFF,TGTGCCACCAGCAGAGACTTGGGGAGGTACAATGAGCAGTTCTTC
TRBV12-3/TRBV12-4,TRBD1,.,13,TRBJ1-6,CASSVTGVSPLHF,TGTGCCAGCAGTGTCACAGGGGTATCACCCCTCCACTTT
TRBV5-3,.,.,21,TRBJ2-2,CARSVDGGRPNGAIGTGELFF,TGTGCCAGAAGCGTAGATGGGGGCAGGCCCAACGGGGCGATCGGCACCGGGGAGCTGTTTTTT
TRBV6-2/TRBV6-3,.,.,12,TRBJ2-7,CASSHRASEQYF,TGTGCCAGCAGCCACAGGGCGTCCGAGCAGTACTTC
TRBV4-1,.,.,15,TRBJ2-4,CASSQAGLKEYIQYF,TGCGCCAGCAGCCAAGCAGGCCTGAAGGAATACATTCAGTACTTC
TRBV7-3,.,once,15,TRBJ1-1,CASSPQAGSGTEAFF,TGTGCCAGCAGCCCTCAAGCGGGGAGTGGGACTGAAGCTTTCTTT
TRBV29-1,.,few,11,TRBJ2-2,CSASEAGELFF,TGCAGCGCTAGCGAGGCCGGGGAGCTGTTTTTT
TRBV5-6,TRBD1,.,15,TRBJ2-6,CASSRTGTGANVLTF,TGTGCCAGCAGCAGGACAGGGACTGGGGCCAACGTCCTGACTTTC
TRBV7-9,TRBD1,.,15,TRBJ1-4,CASSKRQGVDEKLFF,TGTGCCAGCAGCAAAAGACAGGGGGTGGATGAAAAACTGTTTTTT
TRBV28,.,.,13,TRBJ2-7,CASSPLGSYEQYF,TGTGCCAGCAGTCCGCTCGGCTCCTACGAGCAGTACTTC
TRBV7-9,.,.,14,TRBJ1-5,CASSLGQGSQPQHF,TGTGCCAGCAGCTTAGGGCAGGGGTCCCAGCCCCAGCATTTT
TRBV6-5,.,.,13,TRBJ2-6,CASSNSGANVLTF,TGTGCCAGCAGCAACTCTGGGGCCAACGTCCTGACTTTC
TRBV5-1,.,.,16,TRBJ1-1,CASSLGGGRGNTEAFF,TGCGCCAGCAGCTTGGGGGGAGGGCGTGGGAACACTGAAGCTTTCTTT
TRBV19,TRBD1,once,14,TRBJ1-2,CASGVGGDFYGYTF,TGTGCCAGTGGGGTAGGGGGCGACTTCTATGGCTACACCTTC
TRBV7-8,.,once,14,TRBJ2-7,CASSKGRWGHEQYF,TGTGCCAGCAGCAAGGGGAGGTGGGGCCACGAGCAGTACTTC
TRBV7-9,TRBD1,.,16,TRBJ1-2,CASSLGQETNLYGYTF,TGTGCCAGCAGCCTCGGACAGGAGACTAATCTTTATGGCTACACCTTC
TRBV7-8,TRBD1,.,17,TRBJ1-6,CASSPTGGESYNSPLHF,TGTGCCAGCAGCCCGACAGGGGGCGAATCCTATAATTCACCCCTCCACTTT
TRBV18,.,.,15,TRBJ1-2,CASSEGPYRDYGYTF,TGTGCCAGCTCAGAGGGCCCCTACCGAGACTATGGCTACACCTTC
TRBV7-3,TRBD1,once,15,TRBJ2-3,CASRRTGVNTDTQYF,TGTGCCAGCAGGCGGACAGGGGTTAACACAGATACGCAGTATTTT
TRBV10-3,.,.,12,TRBJ2-7,CATGANAYEQYF,TGTGCCACAGGGGCCAATGCCTACGAGCAGTACTTC
TRBV15,.,once,15,TRBJ2-5,CATSSPQRGGETQYF,TGTGCCACCAGCTCGCCCCAAAGGGGGGGCGAGACCCAGTACTTC
TRBV7-3,TRBD2,.,14,TRBJ2-1,CASSSTSGGNEQFF,TGTGCCAGCAGCTCCACTAGCGGAGGCAATGAGCAGTTCTTC
TRBV10-3,.,.,14,TRBJ2-1,CAISESSSYNEQFF,TGTGCCATCAGTGAGTCGAGTAGCTACAATGAGCAGTTCTTC
TRBV7-9,.,.,10,TRBJ1-2,CASSLYSHTF,TGTGCCAGCAGCTTATATTCTCACACCTTC
TRBV9,TRBD1,.,13,TRBJ1-2,CASRQGTRHGYTF,TGTGCCAGCCGACAGGGAACTCGGCATGGCTACACCTTC
TRBV7-6,.,few,13,TRBJ2-1,CASSLPGSDEQFF,TGTGCCAGCAGCTTACCCGGGTCGGATGAGCAGTTCTTC
TRBV7-2,TRBD1,.,17,TRBJ1-2,CASSPRVRDRGDYGYTF,TGTGCCAGCAGCCCGCGGGTCCGGGACAGGGGAGACTATGGCTACACCTTC
TRBV3-1/TRBV3-2,TRBD2,once,18,TRBJ2-7,CASNRAGTSGPWAHEQYF,TGTGCCAGCAACCGAGCAGGGACTAGCGGTCCCTGGGCCCACGAGCAGTACTTC
TRBV4-3,TRBD1,.,15,TRBJ2-7,CASSQTDRDSYEQYF,TGCGCCAGCAGCCAGACCGACAGGGACTCCTACGAGCAGTACTTC
TRBV6-5,TRBD2,.,15,TRBJ2-2,CASIRGRGNTGELFF,TGTGCCAGCATCCGGGGGAGGGGAAACACCGGGGAGCTGTTTTTT